These 32 T cell receptor beta chains share one sample of origin, sequenced in a study of T cell repertoires in cytomegalovirus infection. One entry per CDR3 protein, called by TCRdb with MiXCR from the reads. This sample carries about 200,000 distinct CDR3 sequences, approximately 9.7% of them seen once, and the ten largest clones take approximately 4.6%. Sequenced input: PBMCs. The receptor set was obtained from a human donor in good health (CMV status not recorded). Some clones in this sample may be carry-over from other donors' samples.

This clonotype was found a few times. This chain connects TRBV20-1 to TRBJ2-3, with TRBD2 matching 9 bases. The germline CDR1 and CDR2 sequences are DFQATT and SNEGSKA (reference sequence). The junction had 10 bases not matched to a gene; V was cut back by 6 bases and J by 6 bases. This CDR3 has 14 amino acids. The CDR3 spells CSASPSGGIDTQYF. The CDR3 nucleotides are TGCAGTGCGAGTCCGAGCGGGGGGATTGATACGCAGTATTTT.

V usage is TRBV20-1 and J usage is TRBJ2-7, with 7 bases fitting TRBD1. Trimming removed 8 bases from V and 3 bases from J; junction bases left unmatched: 4. CDR1 DFQATT and CDR2 SNEGSKA come from the germline V gene (reference sequence). The length of the CDR3 is 11 residues. The CDR3 protein is CSQGERYEQYF. CDR3 DNA: TGCAGTCAGGGGGAACGCTACGAGCAGTACTTC.

As to this clonotype: Given a much more abundant clone one base away, this may be a read error. This sequence joins TRBV14 and TRBJ1-6; D unclear. Germline loops: CDR1 SGHDN, CDR2 FVKESK. CDR3 length: 18 residues. V lost 1 base, J lost 11 bases, and 24 bases lay in between. This chain's CDR3 is CASSQVSGLGIHHAPLHF. Written as DNA, the CDR3 is TGTGCCAGCAGCCAAGTTTCCGGTCTCGGAATACACCACGCACCCCTCCACTTT.

This clonotype came up a few times. CDR3 sequence reads: CSVRQELNYGYTF. For the CDR3, the DNA is TGCAGCGTGCGGCAGGAACTTAACTATGGCTACACCTTC. The rearrangement uses TRBV29-1 and TRBJ1-2; D is unclear. The ends were cut back, 6 bases at V and 1 base at J, with 12 bases in the middle. Germline CDR1 SQVTM, CDR2 ANQGSEA. The CDR3 length is 13 residues.

The sample holds many counts of this clonotype. The CDR3 loop is CASSHRTGVGADTQYF. CDR3 nucleotides: TGTGCCAGCAGCCACCGGACAGGGGTAGGGGCAGATACGCAGTATTTT. The chain uses TRBV7-8 and TRBJ2-3, with 9 bases fitting TRBD1. Per the germline V gene, CDR1 is SGHVS and CDR2 is FQNEAQ. This CDR3 is 16 amino acids long. Losses at the gene ends were 5 bases for V and 4 bases for J; bases not matched to a gene: 10.

The chain carries TRBV11-2 and TRBJ1-4; perhaps TRBD1 as D (6 bases). CDR3 length: 16 amino acids. V lost 3 bases, J lost 2 bases, and 13 bases lay in between. Germline CDR1 reads SGHAT; CDR2 reads FQNNGV. CDR3 in DNA: TGTGCCAGCAGCTTGCAGGGGATTCTCACTAATGAAAAACTGTTTTTT. Its protein product is CASSLQGILTNEKLFF.

This clonotype showed up many times. The chain employs TRBV9 and TRBJ2-5, with 7 bases that match TRBD1. The CDR3 loop spans 15 amino acids. CDR1 and CDR2 (germline): SGDLS, YYNGEE. V lost 3 bases to trimming and J lost 2 bases; unmatched junction nucleotides: 7. In DNA, the CDR3 is TGTGCCAGCAGCGAGCAAGGGGACAGACAAGAGACCCAGTACTTC. This encodes CASSEQGDRQETQYF.

The table lists this clonotype with many counts. The rearrangement uses TRBV28 and TRBJ2-7; 12 nucleotides match TRBD2. The CDR3 sequence is 15 residues long. Germline CDR1 and CDR2: MDHEN and SYDVKM. After removal of 3 bases from V and 4 bases from J, the junction contained 4 bases not matched to a gene. The CDR3 DNA reads TGTGCCAGCAGTTTTGCTAGCGGGGGGGCTTACGAGCAGTACTTC. Translating it yields CASSFASGGAYEQYF.

V usage is TRBV20-1 and J usage is TRBJ2-2; 10 bases are shared with TRBD2. Unmatched junction bases numbered 15, after V lost 3 bases and J lost 2 bases. Germline CDR1 reads DFQATT; CDR2 reads SNEGSKA (reference sequence). The CDR3 is made up of 19 amino acids. The CDR3 sequence: CSARWSRSTSGFNTGELFF. CDR3 bases: TGCAGTGCTAGGTGGAGTAGATCGACTAGCGGGTTTAACACCGGGGAGCTGTTTTTT.

This clonotype appeared a few times. The chain combines TRBV27 with TRBJ2-7; tentatively, D is TRBD1 or TRBD2 (5 bases each). The V end lost 5 bases, the J end lost 2 bases, and 10 bases lay between the germline ends. The CDR3 is made up of 13 amino acids. Germline loops: CDR1 MNHEY, CDR2 SMNVEV (reference sequence). The CDR3, as DNA: TGTGCCAGCAGTCGGGACGGAACCTACGAGCAGTACTTC. Translated: CASSRDGTYEQYF.

This clonotype was seen at least ten times. V is TRBV28 and J is TRBJ2-1, with TRBD2 identical over 10 bases. With V trimmed by 4 bases and J by 0 bases, 12 bases remained unmatched. The length of the CDR3 is 19 residues. CDR1 is MDHEN and CDR2 is SYDVKM in the germline V gene. The CDR3 DNA reads TGTGCCAGCAGTTCGAGGACTAGCGGACGTAGCGGCTCCTACAATGAGCAGTTCTTC. Translating gives CASSSRTSGRSGSYNEQFF.

The genes are TRBV7-9 and TRBJ2-2, with 8 nucleotides matching TRBD2. The CDR3 has 20 residues. CDR1 is SEHNR and CDR2 is FQNEAQ in the germline V gene (reference sequence). The V segment lost 5 bases and the J segment 4 bases; nucleotides outside the gene matches: 21. Here the CDR3 DNA reads TGTGCCAGCAGCCTCCCCCGGGGCATGGTAGCGGGAAAGGGCACCGGGGAGCTGTTTTTT. Amino acid sequence: CASSLPRGMVAGKGTGELFF.

In its sample, this clonotype was seen a few times. CDR3 residues: CSASSTANQPQHF. Written as DNA, the CDR3 is TGCAGTGCTAGCTCGACAGCTAATCAGCCCCAGCATTTT. This chain connects TRBV20-1 to TRBJ1-5, with D perhaps TRBD1 (5 bases). From germline, CDR1 is DFQATT and CDR2 SNEGSKA (reference sequence). The V and J ends lost 3 bases and 4 bases respectively, with 10 bases between them. CDR3 length equals 13 residues.

V usage is TRBV20-1 and J usage is TRBJ2-5; D may be TRBD2 (5 bases). Trimming pared 6 bases from V and 2 bases from J, leaving 13 bases between. CDR1 and CDR2 (germline): DFQATT, SNEGSKA (reference sequence). CDR3 length equals 13 residues. CDR3 nucleotides: TGCAGTGCACCGAGGAGCGGACAAGAGACCCAGTACTTC. Translation gives CSAPRSGQETQYF.

Ten or more counts support this clonotype. The chain joins TRBV7-2 to TRBJ2-3; 9 bases align to TRBD1. J lost 3 bases, V lost 5 bases, and 6 bases had no gene match. Germline values: CDR1 SGHTA, CDR2 FQGNSA. The CDR3 is 15 amino acids. The CDR3 sequence is CASSSGTGWTDTQYF. The CDR3, as DNA: TGTGCCAGCAGCAGCGGGACAGGGTGGACAGATACGCAGTATTTT.

The chain links TRBV2 to TRBJ1-1; 10 nucleotides agree with TRBD1. This CDR3 has 14 residues. The germline V gene encodes CDR1 SNHLY and CDR2 FYNNEI. The V and J ends lost 6 bases and 5 bases, in that order; junction bases with no gene match: 6. Here the CDR3 DNA reads TGTGCCAGCAGGGCGACAGGGGGCCTGACTGAAGCTTTCTTT. Protein sequence: CASRATGGLTEAFF.

This clonotype was counted many times. The junction shows a germline mismatch at one end, possibly a read error. V usage is TRBV7-2 and J usage is TRBJ2-5, with D uncertain. CDR3 size: 12 residues. CDR1 is SGHTA and CDR2 is FQGNSA in the germline V gene. The CDR3 DNA reads as TGTGCCAGCAGATTAGTTGCGGAGACCCAGTACTTC. Its translation: CASRLVAETQYF.

This clonotype appeared many times. The J gene is TRBJ2-1, the V gene TRBV7-6, with 8 nucleotides matching TRBD2. Germline V gives CDR1 SGHVS, CDR2 FNYEAQ. The ends lost 0 bases at V and 2 bases at J; junction bases unmatched: 3. This CDR3 is 16 amino acids long. This CDR3 is CASSLAVAGTYNEQFF. CDR3 in DNA: TGTGCCAGCAGCTTAGCAGTAGCGGGGACCTACAATGAGCAGTTCTTC. The full variable domain, with the rest looked up from reference TRBV7-6 and TRBJ2-1, is GAGVSQSPRYKVTKRGQDVALRCDPISGHVSLYWYRQALGQGPEFLTYFNYEAQQDKSGLPNDRFSAERPEGSISTLTIQRTEQRDSAMYRCASSLAVAGTYNEQFFGPGTRLTVL.

The chain uses TRBV20-1 and TRBJ2-1, with 10 nucleotides matching TRBD2. The CDR3 covers 17 residues. Per germline, CDR1 DFQATT and CDR2 SNEGSKA (reference sequence). J gave up 4 bases and V 5 bases, and 14 bases lay outside the gene matches. DNA for the CDR3: TGCAGTGCTGACGCATCTAGCGGGGGCCACCAATACAATGAGCAGTTCTTC. It is translated as CSADASSGGHQYNEQFF.

This clonotype has ten or more counts. CDR3 amino acids: CASSQDRAQETQYF. CDR3 bases: TGTGCCAGCAGCCAGGACAGGGCGCAAGAGACCCAGTACTTC. The chain recombines TRBV12-3 or TRBV12-4 with TRBJ2-5, with 8 bases identical to TRBD1. V trimming: 6 bases; J trimming: 2 bases; junction bases outside the gene matches: 5. There are 14 residues in the CDR3.

At least ten counts were recorded for this clonotype. The rearrangement joins TRBV19 to TRBJ2-7; TRBD1 is a possible D gene (5 bases). V gave up 4 bases and J gave up 3 bases, with 19 bases separating them. This CDR3 is built from 16 residues. Germline CDR1 LNHDA, CDR2 SQIVND (reference sequence). The CDR3 region has the DNA TGTGCCAGTAGTAACGTCAGGGTGGGATTCGACTACGAGCAGTACTTC. Protein sequence: CASSNVRVGFDYEQYF.

This clonotype was counted ten times or more. The gene calls are TRBV19 and TRBJ2-7; possibly TRBD1 or TRBD2 for D (7 bases each). The ends were cut back, 3 bases at V and 3 bases at J, with 12 bases in the middle. CDR3 length equals 14 residues. From germline, CDR1 is LNHDA and CDR2 SQIVND (reference sequence). CDR3 nucleotide sequence: TGTGCCAGTAGTATCCAGGGGGGGAACTACGAGCAGTACTTC. Its protein is CASSIQGGNYEQYF.

The sample holds many counts of this clonotype. V is TRBV7-9 and J is TRBJ1-1; D might be TRBD1 (6 bases). The V and J ends lost 3 bases and 7 bases respectively, with 27 bases between them. This CDR3 has 18 residues. Germline V lookup: CDR1 SEHNR, CDR2 FQNEAQ (reference sequence). CDR3 sequence: CASSLIPGGRGLDSEAFF. The CDR3 coding sequence is TGTGCCAGCAGCTTGATCCCTGGAGGCAGGGGTTTGGATAGTGAAGCTTTCTTT. The entire variable domain, with the rest obtained from reference TRBV7-9 and TRBJ1-1, is as follows: DTGVSQNPRHKITKRGQNVTFRCDPISEHNRLYWYRQTLGQGPEFLTYFQNEAQLEKSRLLSDRFSAERPKGSFSTLEIQRTEQGDSAMYLCASSLIPGGRGLDSEAFFGQGTRLTVV.

Ten or more counts support this clonotype. The chain combines TRBV20-1 with TRBJ2-7; tentative D call: TRBD2 (6 bases). The CDR3 consists of 14 residues. The V end was cut by 1 base, the J end by 4 bases, with 14 bases between. Germline values: CDR1 DFQATT, CDR2 SNEGSKA (reference sequence). The CDR3 DNA follows: TGCAGTGCTAGAGGACTAGGGTTAGGGTACGAGCAGTACTTC. Translated, it gives CSARGLGLGYEQYF.

This clonotype was seen repeatedly, ten times or more. The chain links TRBV7-8 to TRBJ2-3; tentative D call: TRBD2 (5 bases). Trimming shortened V by 0 bases and J by 4 bases, and 20 bases separated the two germline ends. Germline CDR1 SGHVS, CDR2 FQNEAQ. The CDR3 is 18 amino acids. CDR3 bases: TGTGCCAGCAGCTTAGCCGAGTCGCGGGTCAATCGGCCAGATACGCAGTATTTT. It translates to CASSLAESRVNRPDTQYF.

The chain combines TRBV28 with TRBJ2-6, with 7 bases that match TRBD1. The CDR3 runs to 18 residues. The germline V gene has CDR1 MDHEN and CDR2 SYDVKM. The V and J ends lost 6 bases and 4 bases, in that order; junction bases with no gene match: 15. The CDR3 reads CASSWTRIQGRGANVLTF. The DNA for the CDR3 is TGTGCCAGCAGCTGGACCCGAATACAGGGGCGCGGGGCCAACGTCCTGACTTTC.

This chain links TRBV11-2 with TRBJ2-5; 7 bases are shared with TRBD2. The ends lost 0 bases at V and 2 bases at J; junction bases unmatched: 9. Per germline, CDR1 SGHAT and CDR2 FQNNGV. CDR3 length: 17 amino acids. CDR3 nucleotides: TGTGCCAGCAGCTTAGATGGAAGGATTAGCGGGCAAGAGACCCAGTACTTC. The encoded protein is CASSLDGRISGQETQYF.

There are a few counts of this clonotype. The J gene is TRBJ1-6, the V gene TRBV28; a possible D gene is TRBD1 (5 bases). The CDR3 is made up of 15 amino acids. Trimming removed 6 bases from V and 7 bases from J, with 16 bases in between. Germline V gene sequence: CDR1 MDHEN, CDR2 SYDVKM. The CDR3 DNA reads as TGTGCCAGCAGCGAATTGCGGGGGTACAATTCACCCCTCCACTTT. This translates into CASSELRGYNSPLHF.

This clonotype was observed a handful of times. The chain employs TRBV7-6 and TRBJ2-5, with D tentatively TRBD1 (6 bases). This CDR3 is built from 17 residues. The ends were cut back, 0 bases at V and 0 bases at J, with 14 bases in the middle. CDR1 and CDR2 (germline): SGHVS, FNYEAQ. CDR3 protein: CASSLAQVGQYQETQYF. The CDR3 coding sequence is TGTGCCAGCAGCTTAGCGCAAGTTGGACAGTACCAAGAGACCCAGTACTTC.

V gene TRBV27 combines with J gene TRBJ1-2; D gene ambiguous. This CDR3 is 17 amino acids long. The germline V and J ends were trimmed by 5 bases and 3 bases, with 22 bases remaining between them. Per the germline V gene, CDR1 is MNHEY and CDR2 is SMNVEV (reference sequence). The CDR3 reads CASSPQMAGSGDYGYTF. DNA of the CDR3: TGTGCCAGCAGTCCCCAAATGGCGGGAAGCGGAGACTATGGCTACACCTTC.

There are a few counts of this clonotype. The chain employs TRBV29-1 and TRBJ2-1; D perhaps matches TRBD2 (6 bases). V lost 4 bases and J 5 bases, leaving 9 bases between the germline ends. Looked up from germline, CDR1 is SQVTM and CDR2 is ANQGSEA. This CDR3 contains 12 residues. The CDR3 reads CSVAGLNNEQFF. The CDR3 region has the DNA TGCAGCGTTGCGGGACTCAACAATGAGCAGTTCTTC.

The rearrangement links TRBV28 to TRBJ1-1, with D unclear. Germline V lookup: CDR1 MDHEN, CDR2 SYDVKM. The CDR3 consists of 13 residues. Between the trimmed V and J ends, which lost 2 bases and 6 bases, there was a span of 10 bases. CDR3 sequence (DNA): TGTGCCAGCAGTTTACCTCCCCGACCTGAAGCTTTCTTT. Its protein is CASSLPPRPEAFF.